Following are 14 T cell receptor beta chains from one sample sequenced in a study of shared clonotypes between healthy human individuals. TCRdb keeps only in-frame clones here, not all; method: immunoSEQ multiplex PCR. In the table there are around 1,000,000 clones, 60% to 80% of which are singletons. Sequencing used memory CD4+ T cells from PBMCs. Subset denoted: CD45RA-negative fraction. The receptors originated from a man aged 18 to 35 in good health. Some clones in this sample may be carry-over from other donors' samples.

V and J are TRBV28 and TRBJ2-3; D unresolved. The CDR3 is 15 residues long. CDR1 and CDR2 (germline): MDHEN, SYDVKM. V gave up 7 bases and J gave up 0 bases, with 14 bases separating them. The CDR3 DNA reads TGTGCCAGCACCCCCCAGAGGTACAGCACAGATACGCAGTATTTT. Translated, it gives CASTPQRYSTDTQYF.

The CDR3 region has the DNA TGTGCCAGCAGCTCGGGACAGGGACTATTCTACGAGCAGTACTTC. Translation: CASSSGQGLFYEQYF. The chain uses TRBV11-3 and TRBJ2-7; 9 bases line up with TRBD1. V lost 4 bases, J lost 3 bases, and 7 bases stayed unmatched. The CDR3 is 15 amino acids. Per germline, CDR1 SGHNT and CDR2 YENEEA.

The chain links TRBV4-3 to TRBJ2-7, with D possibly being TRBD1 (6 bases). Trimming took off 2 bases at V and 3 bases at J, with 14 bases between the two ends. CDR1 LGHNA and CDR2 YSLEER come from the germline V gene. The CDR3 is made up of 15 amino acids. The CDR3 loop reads CASSQYREGGYEQYF. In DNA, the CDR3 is TGCGCCAGCAGCCAATACAGGGAAGGGGGCTACGAGCAGTACTTC.

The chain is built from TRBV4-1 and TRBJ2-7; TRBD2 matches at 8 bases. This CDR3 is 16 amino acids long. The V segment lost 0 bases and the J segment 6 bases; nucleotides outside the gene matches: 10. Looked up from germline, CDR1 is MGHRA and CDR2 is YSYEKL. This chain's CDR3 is CASSQDPGRVFCEQYF. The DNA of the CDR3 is TGCGCCAGCAGCCAAGATCCCGGGAGGGTCTTCTGCGAGCAGTACTTC.

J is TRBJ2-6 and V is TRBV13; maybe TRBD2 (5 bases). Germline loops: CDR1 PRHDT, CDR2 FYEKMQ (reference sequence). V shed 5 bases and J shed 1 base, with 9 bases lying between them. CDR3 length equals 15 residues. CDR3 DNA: TGTGCCAGCAGCCCGGGGAAATCTGGGGCCAACGTCCTGACTTTC. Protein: CASSPGKSGANVLTF.

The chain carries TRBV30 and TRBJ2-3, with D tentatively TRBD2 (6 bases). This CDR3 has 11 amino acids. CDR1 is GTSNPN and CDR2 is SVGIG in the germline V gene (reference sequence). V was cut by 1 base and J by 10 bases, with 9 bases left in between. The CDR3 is CAWSEGLAQYF. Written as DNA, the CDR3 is TGTGCCTGGAGTGAGGGACTCGCGCAGTATTTT.

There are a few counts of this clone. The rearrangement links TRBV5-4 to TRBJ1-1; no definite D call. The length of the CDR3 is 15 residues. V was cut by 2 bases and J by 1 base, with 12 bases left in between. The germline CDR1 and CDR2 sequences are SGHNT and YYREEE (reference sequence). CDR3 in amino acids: CASSFGSQANTEAFF. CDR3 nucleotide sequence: TGTGCCAGCAGCTTTGGGTCGCAGGCGAACACTGAAGCTTTCTTT.

The DNA for the CDR3 is TGTGCCAGCTCACCACTTGGGGGGGGACCCGGGGCCAACGTCCTGACTTTC. Amino acid sequence: CASSPLGGGPGANVLTF. The chain combines TRBV18 with TRBJ2-6, with 7 bases that match TRBD2. Germline CDR1 reads KGHSH; CDR2 reads LQKENI. The CDR3 sequence is 17 residues long. The V and J ends lost 1 base and 4 bases, in that order; junction bases with no gene match: 7. The whole variable domain, remainder taken from reference TRBV18 and TRBJ2-6, is NAGVMQNPRHLVRRRGQEARLRCSPMKGHSHVYWYRQLPEEGLKFMVYLQKENIIDESGMPKERFSAEFPKEGPSILRIQQVVRGDSAAYFCASSPLGGGPGANVLTFGAGSRLTVL.

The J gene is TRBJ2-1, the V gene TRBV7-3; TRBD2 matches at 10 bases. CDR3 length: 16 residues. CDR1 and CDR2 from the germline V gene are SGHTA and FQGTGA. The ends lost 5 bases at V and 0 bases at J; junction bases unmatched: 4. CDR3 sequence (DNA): TGTGCCAGCAGCACTCTAGCGGGAGTCTCCTACAATGAGCAGTTCTTC. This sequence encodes CASSTLAGVSYNEQFF.

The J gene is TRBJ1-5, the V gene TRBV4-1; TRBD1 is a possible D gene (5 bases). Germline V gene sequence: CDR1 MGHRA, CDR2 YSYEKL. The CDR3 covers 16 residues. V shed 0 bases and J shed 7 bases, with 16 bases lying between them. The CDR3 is CASSQDLWGRGQPQHF. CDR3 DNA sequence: TGCGCCAGCAGCCAAGATTTGTGGGGACGGGGACAGCCCCAGCATTTT.

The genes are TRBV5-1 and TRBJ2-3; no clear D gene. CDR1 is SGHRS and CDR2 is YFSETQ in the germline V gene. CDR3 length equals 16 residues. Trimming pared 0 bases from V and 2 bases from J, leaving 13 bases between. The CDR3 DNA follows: TGCGCCAGCAGCTTGGTCGGGCCCCCTATCACAGATACGCAGTATTTT. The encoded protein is CASSLVGPPITDTQYF.

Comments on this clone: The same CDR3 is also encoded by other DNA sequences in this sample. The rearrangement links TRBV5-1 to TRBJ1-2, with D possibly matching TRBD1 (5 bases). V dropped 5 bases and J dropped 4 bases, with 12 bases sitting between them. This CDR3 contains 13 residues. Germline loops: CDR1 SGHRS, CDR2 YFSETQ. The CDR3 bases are TGCGCCAGCAGGCCCGACAGTTCCTATGGCTACACCTTC. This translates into CASRPDSSYGYTF.

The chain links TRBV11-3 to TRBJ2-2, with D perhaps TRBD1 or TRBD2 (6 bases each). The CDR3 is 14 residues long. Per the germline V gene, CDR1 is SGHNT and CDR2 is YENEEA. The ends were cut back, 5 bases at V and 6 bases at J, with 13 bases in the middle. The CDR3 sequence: CASSPVRGAGELFF. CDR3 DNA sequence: TGTGCCAGCAGCCCGGTGAGGGGGGCCGGGGAGCTGTTTTTT.

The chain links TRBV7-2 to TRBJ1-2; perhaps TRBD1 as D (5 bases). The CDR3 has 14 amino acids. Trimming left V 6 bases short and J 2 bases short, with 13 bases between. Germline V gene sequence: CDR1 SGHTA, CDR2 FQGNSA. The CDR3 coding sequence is TGTGCCAGCAGGCGTACGGGGGACAACTATGGCTACACCTTC. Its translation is CASRRTGDNYGYTF. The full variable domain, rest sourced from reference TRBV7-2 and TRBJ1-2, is GAGVSQSPSNKVTEKGKDVELRCDPISGHTALYWYRQSLGQGLEFLIYFQGNSAPDKSGLPSDRFSAERTGGSVSTLTIQRTQQEDSAVYLCASRRTGDNYGYTFGSGTRLTVV.